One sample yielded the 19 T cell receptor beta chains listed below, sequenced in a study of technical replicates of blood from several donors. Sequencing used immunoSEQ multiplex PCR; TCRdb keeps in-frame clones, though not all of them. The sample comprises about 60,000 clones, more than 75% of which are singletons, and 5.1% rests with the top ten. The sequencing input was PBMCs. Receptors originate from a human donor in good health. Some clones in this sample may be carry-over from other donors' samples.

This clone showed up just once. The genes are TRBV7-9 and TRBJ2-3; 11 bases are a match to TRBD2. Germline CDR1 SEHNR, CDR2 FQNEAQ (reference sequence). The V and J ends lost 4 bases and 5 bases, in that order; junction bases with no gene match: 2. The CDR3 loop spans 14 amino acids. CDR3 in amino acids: CASSSGTSGDTQYF. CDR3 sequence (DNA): TGTGCCAGCAGCTCCGGGACTAGCGGAGATACGCAGTATTTT.

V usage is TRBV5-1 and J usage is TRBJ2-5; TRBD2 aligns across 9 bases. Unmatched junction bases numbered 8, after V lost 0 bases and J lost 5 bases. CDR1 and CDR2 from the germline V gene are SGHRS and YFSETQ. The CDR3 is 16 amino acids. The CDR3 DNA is TGCGCCAGCAGCTTGGAAGGTAGCGGGAGATACGAGACCCAGTACTTC. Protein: CASSLEGSGRYETQYF.

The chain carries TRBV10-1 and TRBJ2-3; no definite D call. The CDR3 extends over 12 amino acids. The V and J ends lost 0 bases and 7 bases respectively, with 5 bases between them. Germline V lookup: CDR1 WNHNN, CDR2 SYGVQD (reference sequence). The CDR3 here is CASSESFNTQYF. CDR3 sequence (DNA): TGCGCCAGCAGTGAGTCGTTTAATACGCAGTATTTT.

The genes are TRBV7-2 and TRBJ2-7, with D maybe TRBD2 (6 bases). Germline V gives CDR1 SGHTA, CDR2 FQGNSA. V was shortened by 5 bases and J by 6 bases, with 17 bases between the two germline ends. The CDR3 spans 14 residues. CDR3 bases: TGTGCCAGCAGCCCCGGGACTTCTACTGCCGAGCAGTACTTC. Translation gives CASSPGTSTAEQYF.

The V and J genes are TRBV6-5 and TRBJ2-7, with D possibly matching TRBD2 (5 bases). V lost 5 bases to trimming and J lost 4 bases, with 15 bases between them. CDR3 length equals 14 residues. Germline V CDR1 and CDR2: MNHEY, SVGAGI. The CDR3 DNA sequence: TGTGCCAGCAGTATGGACCGGGATTTATACGAGCAGTACTTC. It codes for CASSMDRDLYEQYF.

The CDR3 spells CASSLQGISYEQYF. DNA for the CDR3: TGTGCCAGCAGTTTACAGGGGATTTCCTACGAGCAGTACTTC. J is TRBJ2-7 and V is TRBV27; the D gene is possibly TRBD1 (6 bases). CDR3 length equals 14 residues. V was trimmed by 2 bases and J by 1 base, leaving 9 bases between them. The germline gives CDR1 MNHEY, CDR2 SMNVEV (reference sequence).

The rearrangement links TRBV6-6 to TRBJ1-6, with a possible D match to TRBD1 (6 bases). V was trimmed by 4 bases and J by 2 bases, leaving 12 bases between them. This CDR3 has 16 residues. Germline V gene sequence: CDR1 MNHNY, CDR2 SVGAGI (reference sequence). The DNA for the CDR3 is TGTGCCAGCAGTTTACTCCGGACAGCCTATAATTCACCCCTCCACTTT. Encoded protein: CASSLLRTAYNSPLHF.

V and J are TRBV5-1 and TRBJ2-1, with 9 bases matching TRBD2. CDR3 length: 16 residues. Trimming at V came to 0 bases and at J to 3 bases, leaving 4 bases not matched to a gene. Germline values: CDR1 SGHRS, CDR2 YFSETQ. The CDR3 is CASSLEAGGRYNEQFF. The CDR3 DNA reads TGCGCCAGCAGCTTGGAGGCGGGAGGGCGCTACAATGAGCAGTTCTTC.

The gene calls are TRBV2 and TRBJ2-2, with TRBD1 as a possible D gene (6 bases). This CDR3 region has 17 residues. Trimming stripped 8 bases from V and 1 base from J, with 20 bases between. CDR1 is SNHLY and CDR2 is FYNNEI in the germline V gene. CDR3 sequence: CASCFYRAVGNTGELFF. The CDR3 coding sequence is TGTGCCAGCTGTTTCTACAGGGCGGTAGGGAACACCGGGGAGCTGTTTTTT.

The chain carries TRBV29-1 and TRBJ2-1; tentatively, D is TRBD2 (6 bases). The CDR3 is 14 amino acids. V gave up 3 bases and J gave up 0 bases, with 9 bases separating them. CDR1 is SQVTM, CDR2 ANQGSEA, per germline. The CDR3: CSVEEGSSYNEQFF. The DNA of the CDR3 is TGCAGCGTTGAGGAGGGTAGCTCCTACAATGAGCAGTTCTTC.

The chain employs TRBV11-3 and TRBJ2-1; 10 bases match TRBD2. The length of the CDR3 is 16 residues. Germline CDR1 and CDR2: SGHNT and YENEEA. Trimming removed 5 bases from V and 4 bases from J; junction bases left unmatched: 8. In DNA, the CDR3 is TGTGCCAGCAGCCAAACTAGCGGGGCACCTTACAATGAGCAGTTCTTC. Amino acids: CASSQTSGAPYNEQFF. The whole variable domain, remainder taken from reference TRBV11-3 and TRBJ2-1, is EAGVVQSPRYKIIEKKQPVAFWCNPISGHNTLYWYLQNLGQGPELLIRYENEEAVDDSQLPKDRFSAERLKGVDSTLKIQPAELGDSAVYLCASSQTSGAPYNEQFFGPGTRLTVL.

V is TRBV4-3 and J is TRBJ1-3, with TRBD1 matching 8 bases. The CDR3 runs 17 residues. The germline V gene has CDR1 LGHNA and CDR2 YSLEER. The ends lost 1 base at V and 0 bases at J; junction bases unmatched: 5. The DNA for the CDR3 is TGCGCCAGCAGCCAAGTAGGACAGGGCGCCTCTGGAAACACCATATATTTT. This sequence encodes CASSQVGQGASGNTIYF.

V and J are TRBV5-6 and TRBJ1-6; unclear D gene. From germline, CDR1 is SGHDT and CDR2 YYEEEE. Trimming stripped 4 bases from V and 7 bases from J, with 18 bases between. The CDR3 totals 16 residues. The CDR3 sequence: CASSPSAGAGNSPLHF. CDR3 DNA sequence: TGTGCCAGCAGCCCTTCGGCGGGCGCAGGAAATTCACCCCTCCACTTT.

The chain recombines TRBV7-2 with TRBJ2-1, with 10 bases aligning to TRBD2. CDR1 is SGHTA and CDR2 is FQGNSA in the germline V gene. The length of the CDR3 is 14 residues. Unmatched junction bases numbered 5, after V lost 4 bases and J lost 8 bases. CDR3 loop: CASSWGLALDEQFF. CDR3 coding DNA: TGTGCCAGCAGCTGGGGACTAGCGTTGGATGAGCAGTTCTTC. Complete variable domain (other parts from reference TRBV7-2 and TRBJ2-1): GAGVSQSPSNKVTEKGKDVELRCDPISGHTALYWYRQSLGQGLEFLIYFQGNSAPDKSGLPSDRFSAERTGGSVSTLTIQRTQQEDSAVYLCASSWGLALDEQFFGPGTRLTVL.

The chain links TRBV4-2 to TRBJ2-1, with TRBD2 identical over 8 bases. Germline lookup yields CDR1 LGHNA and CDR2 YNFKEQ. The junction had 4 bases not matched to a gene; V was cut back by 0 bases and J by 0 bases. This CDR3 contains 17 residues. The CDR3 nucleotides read TGTGCCAGCAGCCAAGATGGGACTAGAGACTCCTACAATGAGCAGTTCTTC. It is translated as CASSQDGTRDSYNEQFF.

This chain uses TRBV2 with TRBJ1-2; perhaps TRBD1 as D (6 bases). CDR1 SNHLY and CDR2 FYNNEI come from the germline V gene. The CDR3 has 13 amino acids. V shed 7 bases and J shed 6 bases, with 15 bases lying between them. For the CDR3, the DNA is TGTGCCAGCACTCGACAGGCCCTAAATGGCTACACCTTC. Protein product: CASTRQALNGYTF.

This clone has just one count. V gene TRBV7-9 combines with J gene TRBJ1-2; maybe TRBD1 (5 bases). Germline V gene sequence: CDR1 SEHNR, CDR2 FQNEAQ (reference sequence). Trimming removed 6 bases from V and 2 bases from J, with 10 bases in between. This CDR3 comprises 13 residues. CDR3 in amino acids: CASREGRNYGYTF. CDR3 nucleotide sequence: TGTGCCAGCAGGGAGGGGCGCAACTATGGCTACACCTTC.

This CDR3 reads CASRSTYRGNQETQYF. The CDR3 DNA reads TGTGCCAGCAGGTCGACCTACAGGGGTAACCAAGAGACCCAGTACTTC. The chain recombines TRBV7-6 with TRBJ2-5; the match to TRBD1 covers 7 bases. V gave up 6 bases and J gave up 0 bases; unmatched junction bases: 10. The CDR3 contains 16 residues. Germline V gives CDR1 SGHVS, CDR2 FNYEAQ.

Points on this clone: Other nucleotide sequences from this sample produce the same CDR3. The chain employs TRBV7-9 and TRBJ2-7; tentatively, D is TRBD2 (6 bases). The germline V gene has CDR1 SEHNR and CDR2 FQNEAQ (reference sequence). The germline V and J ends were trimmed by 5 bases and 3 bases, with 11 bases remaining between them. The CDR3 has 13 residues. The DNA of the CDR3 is TGTGCCAGCAGCCCCACCGGGAGCTACGAGCAGTACTTC. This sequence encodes CASSPTGSYEQYF. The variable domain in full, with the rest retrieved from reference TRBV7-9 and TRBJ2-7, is DTGVSQNPRHKITKRGQNVTFRCDPISEHNRLYWYRQTLGQGPEFLTYFQNEAQLEKSRLLSDRFSAERPKGSFSTLEIQRTEQGDSAMYLCASSPTGSYEQYFGPGTRLTVT.